This T cell receptor (beta chain) was retrieved from a study of blood T cell repertoires in COVID-19. As for the study in general: Collection of acute and convalescent COVID-19 samples took place in the United States, Italy and Spain.

Source study methods: Reference gene primers were amplified, and this amplification served to estimate nucleated cell counts. The protocol was immunoSEQ multiplex PCR, while the TCRdb copy is restricted to in-frame clones and leaves out a portion. V and J calls plus clone size are reproduced from that table; the DNA served to infer D and trimming. This repertoire shows under 150,000 clones, 80% to 90% found once; its top ten account for 6.5% to 8.5%. The CDR3 runs 13 residues. The V gene end was trimmed by 6 bases and the J gene end by 6 bases; junction bases not matched to a gene: 2. CDR1 is MNHEY and CDR2 is SVGAGI in the germline V gene.

Sequenced material: peripheral blood. The chain is built from TRBV6-5 and TRBJ1-1; 12 bases are shared with TRBD1. This clonotype originated in a human donor with acute or convalescent COVID-19. The donor label of this sample is uncertain. The CDR3 region has the DNA TGTGCCAGCAGGGGGACAGGGGGCCCTGAAGCTTTCTTT. Amino acids: CASRGTGGPEAFF.